A selection of T cell receptor beta chains follows, all from one sample in a study of shared clonotypes between healthy human individuals. Sequenced by immunoSEQ multiplex PCR; TCRdb stores in-frame clones only, minus some. The table has 85,000 to 100,000 clones, about two thirds seen once; the top ten hold 45% to 50%. The sample taken for sequencing was memory CD8+ T cells sorted from blood. The receptors were sampled from a man younger than 40 in good health. CDR3s include the opening cysteine and the closing phenylalanine or tryptophan. The D gene is left open where the match is weak. Some rows have no size entry. The others give once, few or many, or a class for an expanded clone.

D gene	clone size	J gene	V gene	CDR3 DNA	CDR3 protein
.	.	TRBJ2-1	TRBV4-3	TGCGCCAGCAGCCAAGATAGGGGCGGCTCCTACAATGAGCAGTTCTTC	CASSQDRGGSYNEQFF
.	.	TRBJ2-1	TRBV6-4	TGTGCCAGCTCCCCTGAAGACAAAGCCTACAATGAGCAGTTCTTC	CASSPEDKAYNEQFF
TRBD1	once	TRBJ2-2	TRBV9	TGTGCCAGCAGCGTAATGGACAGGCTAACCGGGGAGCTGTTTTTT	CASSVMDRLTGELFF
.	many	TRBJ1-5	TRBV27	TGTGCCAGCAGAGCGGGGGTGAGCAATCAGCCCCAGCATTTT	CASRAGVSNQPQHF
TRBD2	.	TRBJ2-7	TRBV29-1	TGCAGCGTTGGGGCGGGGGACTCCTACGAGCAGTACTTC	CSVGAGDSYEQYF
.	.	TRBJ2-3	TRBV7-6	TGTGCCAGCAGCTTAAATATGGTAGATACGCAGTATTTT	CASSLNMVDTQYF
.	.	TRBJ2-2	TRBV11-2	TGTGCCAGCAGCGAAGGGGTACTAGCCCGGGATATGAACACCGGGGAGCTGTTTTTT	CASSEGVLARDMNTGELFF
.	.	TRBJ1-2	TRBV28	TGTGCCAGCAGTTTATTTTTGGAGGTCCGTGGAGGACAGAGGGATGGCTACACCTTC	CASSLFLEVRGGQRDGYTF
TRBD1	.	TRBJ2-2	TRBV7-9	TGTGCCAGCAGCTTCTTGTCCGGACAGGGGGCAATCGGGGAGCTGTTTTTT	CASSFLSGQGAIGELFF
.	.	TRBJ1-1	TRBV19	TGTGCCAGTAGTATCTGGACGGTGAACACTGAAGCTTTCTTT	CASSIWTVNTEAFF
.	few	TRBJ2-7	TRBV2	TGTGCCAGCGGGAGGACTACTGACTACGAGCAGTACTTC	CASGRTTDYEQYF
.	.	TRBJ1-2	TRBV29-1	TGCAGCGTTGGGGACTTAGGCTATGGCTACACCTTC	CSVGDLGYGYTF
TRBD2	.	TRBJ2-5	TRBV29-1	TGCAGCGTTGCGCTAGCGGCACAAGAGACCCAGTACTTC	CSVALAAQETQYF
TRBD2	once	TRBJ2-7	TRBV6-1	TGTGCCAGCAGTGAAGTTAGCGGGAGCTCCTACGAGCAGTACTTC	CASSEVSGSSYEQYF
.	few	TRBJ2-7	TRBV25-1	TGTGCCAGCAGTGATCTTGATTACGAGCAGTACTTC	CASSDLDYEQYF
.	.	TRBJ2-3	TRBV6-4	TGTGCCAGCAGTGACTCGGCTTGGGCGCACCTGGATACGCAGTATTTT	CASSDSAWAHLDTQYF
.	.	TRBJ2-6	TRBV4-1	TGCGCCAGCAGCCAGATCGCTGGGGCCAACGTCCTGACTTTC	CASSQIAGANVLTF
.	.	TRBJ2-7	TRBV27	TGTGCCAGCAGTTTGGGTCCCCCCTACGAGCAGTACTTC	CASSLGPPYEQYF
TRBD2	.	TRBJ2-1	TRBV5-1	TGCGCCAGCAGCTTGTTAGCGGGAGACGGCTACAATGAGCAGTTCTTC	CASSLLAGDGYNEQFF
.	few	TRBJ2-7	TRBV5-1	TGCGCCAGCGGGACCGAGTCCTACGAGCAGTACTTC	CASGTESYEQYF
TRBD2	.	TRBJ2-1	TRBV11-2	TGTGCCAGCGGGACTAGCGGTCATGAGCAGTTCTTC	CASGTSGHEQFF
.	few	TRBJ1-1	TRBV11-2	TGTGCCAGCAGGAACCTGGGACGGGACCTTAAACCCGAAGCTTTCTTT	CASRNLGRDLKPEAFF
TRBD1	.	TRBJ2-7	TRBV5-1	TGCGCCAGCAGCCTACGGGGACAGGGTCGTCGCGAGCAGTACTTC	CASSLRGQGRREQYF
.	.	TRBJ2-7	TRBV9	TGTGCCAGCAGCGTAGCAGGAGACCTCTCCTACGAGCAGTACTTC	CASSVAGDLSYEQYF
.	.	TRBJ2-7	TRBV5-8	TGTGCCAGCAGCTTGGGGGCGACACTAGATTACGAGCAGTACTTC	CASSLGATLDYEQYF
.	.	TRBJ1-1	TRBV27	TGTGCCAGCAGTTTCAGCGGGGCCCTTCGAGACACTGAAGCTTTCTTT	CASSFSGALRDTEAFF
TRBD1	few	TRBJ2-7	TRBV12-5	TGTGCTAGTGGTCGAGAACAGGGGCCTAAATCCTACGAGCAGTACTTC	CASGREQGPKSYEQYF
.	.	TRBJ1-2	TRBV28	TGTGCCAGCAGTTCAGCGTCACAGGGAGGAGGCTATGGCTACACCTTC	CASSSASQGGGYGYTF
.	.	TRBJ2-7	TRBV28	TGTGCCAGCAGTTTAGACAGGACAGACTACGAGCAGTACTTC	CASSLDRTDYEQYF
.	.	TRBJ2-1	TRBV19	TGTGCCAGTACCCAAGACAGTTACAATGAGCAGTTCTTC	CASTQDSYNEQFF
TRBD1	.	TRBJ2-7	TRBV27	TGTGCCAGCAGCCCCGGGACAGGGTTGTACGAGCAGTACTTC	CASSPGTGLYEQYF
.	once	TRBJ2-6	TRBV19	TGTGCCAGTAGTGGGTCTTACTCTGGGGCCAACGTCCTGACTTTC	CASSGSYSGANVLTF
.	.	TRBJ2-1	TRBV7-9	TGTGCCAGCAGCCCCCCCCGGGAGATAAAGTCCTACAATGAGCAGTTCTTC	CASSPPREIKSYNEQFF
.	few	TRBJ1-1	TRBV27	TGTGCCAGCAGTGGCGCGCAGGGTGATACTGAAGCTTTCTTT	CASSGAQGDTEAFF
.	few	TRBJ2-2	TRBV2	TGTGCCAGCAGTTTTAGAGGAGCCGGGGAGCTGTTTTTT	CASSFRGAGELFF